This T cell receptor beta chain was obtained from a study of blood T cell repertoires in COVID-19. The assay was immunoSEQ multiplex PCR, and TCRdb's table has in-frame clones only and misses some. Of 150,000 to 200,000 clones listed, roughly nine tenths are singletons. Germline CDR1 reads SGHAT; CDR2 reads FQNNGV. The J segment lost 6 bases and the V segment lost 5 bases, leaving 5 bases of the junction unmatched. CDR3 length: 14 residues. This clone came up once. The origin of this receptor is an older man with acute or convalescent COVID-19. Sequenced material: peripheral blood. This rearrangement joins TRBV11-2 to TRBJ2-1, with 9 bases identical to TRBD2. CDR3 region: CASSPSGRSNEQFF. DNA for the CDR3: TGTGCCAGCAGCCCAAGCGGGAGGTCCAATGAGCAGTTCTTC.